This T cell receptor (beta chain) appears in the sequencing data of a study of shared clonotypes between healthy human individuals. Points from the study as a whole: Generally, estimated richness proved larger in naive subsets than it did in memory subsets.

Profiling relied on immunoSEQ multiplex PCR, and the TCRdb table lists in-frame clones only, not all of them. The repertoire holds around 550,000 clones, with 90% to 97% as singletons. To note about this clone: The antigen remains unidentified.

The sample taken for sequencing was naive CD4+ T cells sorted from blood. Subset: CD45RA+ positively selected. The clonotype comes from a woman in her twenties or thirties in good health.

As DNA, the CDR3 is TGTGCCAGCAGTGAGACGGGGAGCTATGGCTACACCTTC. Amino acids: CASSETGSYGYTF. V gene TRBV6-1 combines with J gene TRBJ1-2; D call uncertain. The CDR3 is 13 residues long. Germline CDR1 is MNHNS and CDR2 is SASEGT. V was pared by 3 bases and J by 4 bases, with 9 bases between.